The 17 T cell receptor beta chains below were found in one sample sequenced in a study of T cell repertoires in cytomegalovirus infection. Their recognized antigens are unknown. A single record per CDR3 protein comes from TCRdb applying MiXCR to the reads. The table includes some 800,000 distinct CDR3 sequences, 32% detected once. This specimen was cultured CD8+ T cells from PBMCs, taken from culture after CMV antigen stimulation. Every receptor here comes from a human donor in good health (CMV status not recorded). Some clones in this sample may be carry-over from other donors' samples.

V usage is TRBV12-3 or TRBV12-4 and J usage is TRBJ1-2; D gene uncertain. The CDR3 consists of 13 residues. Trimming took 1 base from V and 8 from J, leaving 11 bases between them. CDR3 coding DNA: TGTGCCAGCAGTTTAGGGGTTGAACAGGGCTACACCTTC. This encodes CASSLGVEQGYTF.

The V gene is TRBV7-6, the J gene TRBJ1-6, with 7 positions matching TRBD1. CDR3 length equals 17 residues. J lost 9 bases, V lost 4 bases, and 15 bases had no gene match. Germline CDR1 SGHVS, CDR2 FNYEAQ. The CDR3 here is CASSSSGEGAFGSPLHF. The CDR3 nucleotides read TGTGCCAGCAGCTCCTCCGGGGAGGGGGCGTTTGGTTCACCCCTCCACTTT. The full variable domain, its missing parts supplied by reference TRBV7-6 and TRBJ1-6, is GAGVSQSPRYKVTKRGQDVALRCDPISGHVSLYWYRQALGQGPEFLTYFNYEAQQDKSGLPNDRFSAERPEGSISTLTIQRTEQRDSAMYRCASSSSGEGAFGSPLHFGNGTRLTVT.

This clonotype has more than one count but fewer than ten. J is TRBJ2-3 and V is TRBV12-3 or TRBV12-4; D remains ambiguous. This CDR3 region has 14 residues. V lost 1 base and J lost 5, with 10 bases in between. CDR3 sequence (DNA): TGTGCCAGCAGTTTAGAAGACTGGGAAGATACGCAGTATTTT. This gives the protein CASSLEDWEDTQYF.

A few counts support this clonotype. The CDR3 DNA reads TGTGCCAGCGGACCCGGAGGGACCCCCTACGAGCAGTACTTC. Translating gives CASGPGGTPYEQYF. The gene calls are TRBV5-4 and TRBJ2-7; a weak D match, TRBD2 (6 bases). The CDR3 length is 14 residues. Per germline, CDR1 SGHNT and CDR2 YYREEE (reference sequence). V gave up 7 bases and J gave up 2 bases, with 16 bases separating them.

Points on this clonotype: The junction departs from germline at one end; a sequencing error may be responsible. The V gene is TRBV7-9, the J gene TRBJ1-2; TRBD1 aligns across 7 bases. Per the germline V gene, CDR1 is SEHNR and CDR2 is FQNEAQ (reference sequence). The CDR3 totals 15 residues. CDR3 nucleotides: TGTGCCGGCAGCGAAAACCAGGGGGAACAGAATGGCTACACCTTC. It translates to CAGSENQGEQNGYTF.

In its sample, this clonotype was seen many times. As DNA, the CDR3 is TGTGCCAGCAGCTTAGGGCAAGACATCGCGCAGTATTTT. Its translation: CASSLGQDIAQYF. The genes are TRBV7-8 and TRBJ2-3, with unresolved D. V lost 1 base, J lost 10 bases, and 12 bases lay in between. Germline loops: CDR1 SGHVS, CDR2 FQNEAQ. The CDR3 runs to 13 residues.

This clonotype was counted a few times. The CDR3 region is CASSTGQGVASGANVLTF. CDR3 DNA: TGTGCCAGCAGCACCGGACAGGGGGTTGCGTCTGGGGCCAACGTCCTGACTTTC. The chain joins TRBV6-8 to TRBJ2-6, with TRBD1 identical over 10 bases. Germline V lookup: CDR1 MNHGY, CDR2 SAAAGT. J gave up 1 base and V 6 bases, and 9 bases lay outside the gene matches. The length of the CDR3 is 18 residues.

The CDR3 is CASSLFGDFTDTQYF. For the CDR3, the DNA is TGCGCCAGCAGCTTGTTCGGGGACTTCACAGATACGCAGTATTTT. The genes are TRBV5-1 and TRBJ2-3; maybe TRBD2 (6 bases). The germline V gene encodes CDR1 SGHRS and CDR2 YFSETQ. The V gene lost 1 base and the J gene lost 2 bases, with 11 bases spanning the gap. The CDR3 loop spans 15 amino acids.

This sequence joins TRBV4-2 and TRBJ2-5, with 8 bases matching TRBD2. The J segment lost 1 base and the V segment lost 0 bases, leaving 4 bases of the junction unmatched. This CDR3 contains 16 residues. Germline V gene data show CDR1 as LGHNA and CDR2 as YNFKEQ. The CDR3 loop reads CASSQESGGIQETQYF. In DNA, the CDR3 is TGTGCCAGCAGCCAAGAAAGCGGGGGAATCCAAGAGACCCAGTACTTC.

The chain has TRBV28 and TRBJ1-6; D is possibly TRBD1 (5 bases). The CDR3 length is 15 residues. V lost 5 bases, J lost 10 bases, and 18 bases lay in between. Germline V gene data show CDR1 as MDHEN and CDR2 as SYDVKM. The CDR3 is CASSLVGRGKSPLHF. The CDR3 DNA follows: TGTGCCAGCAGTCTCGTCGGACGGGGGAAATCACCCCTCCACTTT.

This chain links TRBV5-1 with TRBJ2-3; D gene uncertain. The V end was cut by 2 bases, the J end by 3 bases, with 10 bases between. CDR3 length: 14 amino acids. Germline V gene sequence: CDR1 SGHRS, CDR2 YFSETQ. CDR3 region: CASSLLQWTDTQYF. CDR3 coding DNA: TGCGCCAGCAGCTTACTTCAGTGGACAGATACGCAGTATTTT.

This clonotype was found a few times. This rearrangement joins TRBV7-2 to TRBJ2-3; the D gene could be TRBD1 or TRBD2 (5 bases each). From germline, CDR1 is SGHTA and CDR2 FQGNSA. Trimming stripped 5 bases from V and 1 base from J, with 19 bases between. This CDR3 is 17 amino acids long. The CDR3 protein is CASSRGLTEIGTDTQYF. For the CDR3, the DNA is TGTGCCAGCAGCCGGGGCCTTACCGAGATTGGCACAGATACGCAGTATTTT.

This clonotype was detected ten times or more. J is TRBJ2-1 and V is TRBV7-8, with 10 bases lining up with TRBD2. The germline V gene encodes CDR1 SGHVS and CDR2 FQNEAQ. V was pared by 3 bases and J by 3 bases, with 5 bases of the junction left unmatched. This CDR3 is 16 amino acids long. CDR3 protein: CASSFHLAGDYNEQFF. The CDR3, as DNA: TGTGCCAGCAGCTTCCATCTAGCGGGGGACTACAATGAGCAGTTCTTC.

This clonotype was seen more than once but under ten times. This chain connects TRBV19 to TRBJ2-2, with TRBD1 identical over 7 bases. CDR3 length: 14 amino acids. V was pared by 6 bases and J by 7 bases, with 8 bases of the junction left unmatched. From germline, CDR1 is LNHDA and CDR2 SQIVND (reference sequence). As DNA, the CDR3 is TGTGCCAGTAGGAGACAGGGTTACGACGGGGAGCTGTTTTTT. Protein product: CASRRQGYDGELFF. Based on the CDR3 plus reference TRBV19 and TRBJ2-2, the full variable domain is DGGITQSPKYLFRKEGQNVTLSCEQNLNHDAMYWYRQDPGQGLRLIYYSQIVNDFQKGDIAEGYSVSREKKESFPLTVTSAQKNPTAFYLCASRRQGYDGELFFGEGSRLTVL.

This clonotype was detected a few times. The genes are TRBV7-9 and TRBJ1-1, with 7 bases matching TRBD1. Germline V gene lookup returns CDR1 SEHNR and CDR2 FQNEAQ (reference sequence). The CDR3 totals 15 residues. Trimming took 2 bases from V and 3 from J; bases not matched to a gene: 6. The CDR3, as DNA: TGTGCCAGCAGCTTACCTGGACAGGCAGACACTGAAGCTTTCTTT. Protein: CASSLPGQADTEAFF.

The V gene is TRBV3-1, the J gene TRBJ2-1; 13 nucleotides agree with TRBD2. The CDR3 length is 15 residues. J lost 10 bases, V lost 6 bases, and 9 bases had no gene match. Germline CDR1 reads LGHDT; CDR2 reads YNNKEL (reference sequence). The chain's CDR3 is CASRLTSGGYMEQFF. The CDR3 DNA is TGTGCCAGCAGGCTGACTAGCGGGGGGTACATGGAGCAGTTCTTC.

This chain joins TRBV6-2 or TRBV6-3 and TRBJ2-3; 9 positions agree with TRBD1. V was pared by 6 bases and J by 3 bases, with 13 bases of the junction left unmatched. The germline CDR1 and CDR2 sequences are MNHEY and SVGEGT. This CDR3 is built from 17 residues. CDR3 DNA sequence: TGTGCCAGCAGCGTTACCGGACAGGGGATAAGGACAGATACGCAGTATTTT. It codes for CASSVTGQGIRTDTQYF.